The rows below give T cell receptor beta chains drawn from one sample of a study of T cell responses to AZD1222 COVID-19 vaccine. Sequencing used immunoSEQ multiplex PCR; TCRdb keeps in-frame clones, though not all of them. The data contain fewer than 120,000 clones, 70% to 90% of them singletons. Material: peripheral blood, obtained 28 days after the second AZD1222 dose. The receptors shown here come from an adult who received the AZD1222 COVID-19 vaccine. The CDR3 runs from the conserved cysteine through the conserved F or W. Fields, in order: D gene, J gene, clone size, V gene, CDR3 DNA, CDR3 protein. The D gene is left open where the match is weak. Size is omitted from some rows. Given values are once, few, many or a class for expanded clones.

TRBD1 TRBJ2-2 - TRBV2 TGTGCCAGCAGATACAGGGGGCTTAAAAGCACCGGGGAGCTGTTTTTT CASRYRGLKSTGELFF
- TRBJ1-5 - TRBV2 TGTGCCAGCAACGCGGACGGGAATCAGCCCCAGCATTTT CASNADGNQPQHF
- TRBJ2-2 - TRBV11-2 TGTGCCAGCAGCTTAGATCAAGACATCCTCGGGGAGCTGTTTTTT CASSLDQDILGELFF
- TRBJ2-3 - TRBV5-1 TGCGCCAGCAGCTTGGAAGGCCGAGCCAGCGTGGATACGCAGTATTTT CASSLEGRASVDTQYF
TRBD1 TRBJ1-4 once TRBV10-3 TGTGCCACGACCCAGGGGGCTACTAATGAAAAACTGTTTTTT CATTQGATNEKLFF
- TRBJ2-7 - TRBV7-2 TGTGCCAGCAGCTTGCCGGGTCCCGCCTACGAGCAGTACTTC CASSLPGPAYEQYF
TRBD1 TRBJ2-7 - TRBV6-5 TGTGCCAGCAGTTACGGGACAGGGCCCTACGAGCAGTACTTC CASSYGTGPYEQYF
TRBD1 TRBJ2-7 - TRBV27 TGTGCCAGCAGTACCGCAGGGGGCGTGCAGTACTTC CASSTAGGVQYF
- TRBJ1-1 - TRBV2 TGTGCCAGCAACCCTCCCGGGAGTGGAAGAGAAGCTTTCTTT CASNPPGSGREAFF
TRBD1 TRBJ2-1 - TRBV7-3 TGTGCCAGCAGCTTAAGTGGACAGGGGGCCGATGAGCAGTTCTTC CASSLSGQGADEQFF
TRBD1 TRBJ2-7 - TRBV3-1/TRBV3-2 TGTGCCAGCAGCCAAGGGACAGGGCGGGCCTACGAGCAGTACTTC CASSQGTGRAYEQYF
TRBD2 TRBJ2-2 - TRBV14 TGTGCCAGCAGGGGCCCTAGCGGCCTTCCTGGGGAGCTGTTTTTT CASRGPSGLPGELFF
- TRBJ2-5 - TRBV9 TGTGCCAGCAGCTCCGGACGGAGCCAAGAGACCCAGTACTTC CASSSGRSQETQYF
- TRBJ2-1 - TRBV10-2 TGCGCCAGCGGGTACAATGAGCAGTTCTTC CASGYNEQFF
- TRBJ1-2 - TRBV4-2 TGTGCCAGCAGCCAAGGGACGGCCTCTAACTATGGCTACACCTTC CASSQGTASNYGYTF
- TRBJ2-3 - TRBV2 TGTGCCAGCAGTGAATTGGACAGCACAGATACGCAGTATTTT CASSELDSTDTQYF
TRBD1 TRBJ2-1 - TRBV5-1 TGCGCCAGCAGCTTGGACAGGGGACCCTACAATGAGCAGTTCTTC CASSLDRGPYNEQFF
- TRBJ2-1 - TRBV2 TGTGCCAGCAGGGTTGGCGGGGGCAATACGGATGAGCAGTTCTTC CASRVGGGNTDEQFF
- TRBJ1-3 - TRBV6-5 TGTGCCAGCAGGGAGGTGGCTGGAAACACCATATATTTT CASREVAGNTIYF
- TRBJ1-1 - TRBV4-1 TGCGCCAGCAGCCGGTGGACGATGAACACTGAAGCTTTCTTT CASSRWTMNTEAFF
TRBD2 TRBJ2-1 - TRBV28 TGTGCCAGCAGGGGGACTAGCGGGAGAACTTACAATGAGCAGTTCTTC CASRGTSGRTYNEQFF
- TRBJ1-3 - TRBV27 TGTGCCAGTTCCCCCGTGTCCGGGACTGGAAACACCATATATTTT CASSPVSGTGNTIYF
- TRBJ2-1 - TRBV11-2 TGTGCCAGCAGCTTAAGGCGGGACCCCCTTAACGATGAGCAGTTCTTC CASSLRRDPLNDEQFF
- TRBJ2-5 - TRBV21-1 TGTGCCAGCAGCGCTGACAGGGCCCAAGAGACCCAGTACTTC CASSADRAQETQYF
- TRBJ1-2 - TRBV12-5 TGTGCTAGTGGCTTGCCCCTCGGAGGGAATGGCTACACCTTC CASGLPLGGNGYTF
TRBD1 TRBJ1-5 - TRBV19 TGTGCCAGTAGTACCGGGACAGGGAGTAGCAATCAGCCCCAGCATTTT CASSTGTGSSNQPQHF
TRBD1 TRBJ1-4 - TRBV9 TGTGCCAGCAGCGTATCCGGACAGGGGGGTGAAAAACTGTTTTTT CASSVSGQGGEKLFF
- TRBJ1-5 few TRBV28 TGTGCCAGCAGTTTAGAGGGTTCCCAGCCCCAGCATTTT CASSLEGSQPQHF
- TRBJ1-1 - TRBV11-3 TGTGCCAGCAGTTCCTCAGGTCGTTGGGGGGCAAGGGACACTGAAGCTTTCTTT CASSSSGRWGARDTEAFF
TRBD2 TRBJ2-3 - TRBV18 TGTGCCAGCTCACCATTGACTAGCGGAGATACGCAGTATTTT CASSPLTSGDTQYF
TRBD2 TRBJ2-3 - TRBV11-3 TGTGCCAGCAGCTTGGGACTAGCGTCGATAGGTACAGATACGCAGTATTTT CASSLGLASIGTDTQYF
TRBD1 TRBJ1-2 - TRBV27 TGTGCCAGCAGTCTCGGGTGGGGTCGGGACAGTAACTATGGCTACACCTTC CASSLGWGRDSNYGYTF
- TRBJ1-1 - TRBV6-5 TGTGCCAGCAGCTGGAAGAGGTACGACGCTTTCTTT CASSWKRYDAFF
- TRBJ1-2 - TRBV7-2 TGTGCCAGCAGCTTAGGAGGGGGACGGAACTATGGCTACACCTTC CASSLGGGRNYGYTF
- TRBJ1-1 - TRBV7-8 TGTGCCAGCAGCTCCGACGGTGGCACTGAAGCTTTCTTT CASSSDGGTEAFF
TRBD1 TRBJ1-4 - TRBV27 TGTGCCACCCCCAGGGGGTCTCTTTGTTCTAATGAAAAACTGTTTTTT CATPRGSLCSNEKLFF
- TRBJ1-1 - TRBV3-1/TRBV3-2 TGTGCCAGCAGCCAAGATCCAGGGGACACTGAAGCTTTCTTT CASSQDPGDTEAFF
- TRBJ1-2 once TRBV12-5 TGTGCTAGTGGTTTGGTACTGTACAGGGTGGGCTATGGCTACACCTTC CASGLVLYRVGYGYTF
- TRBJ2-5 - TRBV19 TGTGCCAGTAGCCCAGGGTACGGGAGAGGAGAGACCCAGTACTTC CASSPGYGRGETQYF
- TRBJ2-7 - TRBV5-4 TGTGCCAGCAGCTGGGACCGGGACTCTCTCGAGCAGTACTTC CASSWDRDSLEQYF
- TRBJ1-4 - TRBV19 TGTGCCCGAGGGGAGGAGGTTAATGAAAAACTGTTTTTT CARGEEVNEKLFF
- TRBJ1-1 once TRBV6-5 TGTGCCAGCAGTTACTCTCGGTCTCAGGGTACTAAAGCTTTCTTT CASSYSRSQGTKAFF
- TRBJ2-4 - TRBV5-8 TGTGCCAGCAGCTTGGGAGGTGGGAGCAAAAACATTCAGTACTTC CASSLGGGSKNIQYF
- TRBJ1-4 - TRBV19 TGTGCCAGTAGTACGACCGCAGGAGCTGGTAATGAAAAACTGTTTTTT CASSTTAGAGNEKLFF
- TRBJ1-1 once TRBV28 TGTGCCAGCATCCTGGAGGGGGGCACTGAAGCTTTCTTT CASILEGGTEAFF
- TRBJ2-7 few TRBV6-5 TGTGCCAGCAGCCTAAGCACTAGCTTCCCCTACGAGCAGTACTTC CASSLSTSFPYEQYF
- TRBJ1-4 once TRBV19 TGTGCCAGTAGGGACAGAGAAGCTTCCAGCGAAAAACTGTTTTTT CASRDREASSEKLFF
- TRBJ2-3 - TRBV7-2 TGTGCCAGCAGCCTCGCCTCAAGCACAGATACGCAGTATTTT CASSLASSTDTQYF
TRBD1 TRBJ2-3 - TRBV28 TGTGCCAGCAGTTTTAGGGGGCACTCAGATACGCAGTATTTT CASSFRGHSDTQYF
- TRBJ1-4 - TRBV6-5 TGTGCCAGCAGTTCGGACAGTGTTCGTGAAAAACTGTTTTTT CASSSDSVREKLFF
- TRBJ1-6 - TRBV7-9 TGTGCCAGCAGACTGGGAGGCCTAAATTCACCCCTCCACTTT CASRLGGLNSPLHF
- TRBJ1-5 - TRBV6-5 TGTGCCAGCAGTTACTCGAAGGGGACTCAGCCCCAGCATTTT CASSYSKGTQPQHF